This T cell receptor beta chain was profiled in a study of blood T cell repertoires in COVID-19. About the research overall: The origin of the acute and convalescent COVID-19 samples was the United States, Italy and Spain. Sample material is recorded as cDNA or gDNA derived from T cells, B-cell-depleted T cells, or PBMCs.

In the authors' workflow: The authors estimated nucleated cell counts from reference gene primer amplification. Assay: immunoSEQ multiplex PCR; the TCRdb copy retains only in-frame clones and omits some. That table supplies the V and J calls and clone size; D and trimming were determined from the DNA. The data contain about 15,000 clones, 70% to 90% of them seen just once; the ten biggest clones take up 17%. The CDR3 covers 17 residues. Germline-derived CDR1 and CDR2 are SGHDN and FVKESK. Trimming left V 4 bases short and J 4 bases short, with 20 bases between. The TCR comes from a human donor with active COVID-19. The donor label of this sample is uncertain. The chain uses TRBV14 and TRBJ1-3; possible D gene TRBD1, 6 bases. The sample comprised peripheral blood. As DNA, the CDR3 is TGTGCCAGCAGCCTTGGGAGGGGGTATAGCGGGGGAAACACCATATATTTT. Translating it yields CASSLGRGYSGGNTIYF. The full variable domain, completed using reference TRBV14 and TRBJ1-3, is EAGVTQFPSHSVIEKGQTVTLRCDPISGHDNLYWYRRVMGKEIKFLLHFVKESKQDESGMPNNRFLAERTGGTYSTLKVQPAELEDSGVYFCASSLGRGYSGGNTIYFGEGSWLTVV.